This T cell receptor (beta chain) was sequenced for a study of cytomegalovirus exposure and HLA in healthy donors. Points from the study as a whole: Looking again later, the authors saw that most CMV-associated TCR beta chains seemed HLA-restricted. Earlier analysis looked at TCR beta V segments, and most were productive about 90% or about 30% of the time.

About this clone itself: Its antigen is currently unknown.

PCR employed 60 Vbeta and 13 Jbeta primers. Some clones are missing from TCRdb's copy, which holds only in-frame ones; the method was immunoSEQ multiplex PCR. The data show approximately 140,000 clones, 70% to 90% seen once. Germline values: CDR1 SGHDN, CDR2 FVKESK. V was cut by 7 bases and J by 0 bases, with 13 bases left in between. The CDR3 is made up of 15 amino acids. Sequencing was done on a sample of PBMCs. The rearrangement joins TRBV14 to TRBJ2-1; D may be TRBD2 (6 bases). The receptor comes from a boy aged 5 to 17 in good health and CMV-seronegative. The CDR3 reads CASTARGYSYNEQFF. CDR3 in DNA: TGTGCCAGCACAGCGCGGGGTTACTCCTACAATGAGCAGTTCTTC.